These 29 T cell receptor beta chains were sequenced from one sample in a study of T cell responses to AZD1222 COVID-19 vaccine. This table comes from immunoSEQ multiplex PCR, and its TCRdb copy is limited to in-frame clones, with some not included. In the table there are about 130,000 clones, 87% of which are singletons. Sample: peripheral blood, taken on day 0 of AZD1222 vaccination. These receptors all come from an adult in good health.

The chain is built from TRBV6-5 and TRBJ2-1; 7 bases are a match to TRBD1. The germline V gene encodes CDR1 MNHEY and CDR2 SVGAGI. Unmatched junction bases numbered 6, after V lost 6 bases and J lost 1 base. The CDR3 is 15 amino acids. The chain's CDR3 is CASRSDRASYNEQFF. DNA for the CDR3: TGTGCCAGCAGAAGCGACAGGGCTTCCTACAATGAGCAGTTCTTC.

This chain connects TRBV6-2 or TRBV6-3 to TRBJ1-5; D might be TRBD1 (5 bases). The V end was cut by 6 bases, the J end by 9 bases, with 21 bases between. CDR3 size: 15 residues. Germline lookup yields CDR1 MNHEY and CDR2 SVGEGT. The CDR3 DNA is TGTGCCAGCAGCCCGCTTGGGGGGGTTGGATGGCCCCAGCATTTT. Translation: CASSPLGGVGWPQHF.

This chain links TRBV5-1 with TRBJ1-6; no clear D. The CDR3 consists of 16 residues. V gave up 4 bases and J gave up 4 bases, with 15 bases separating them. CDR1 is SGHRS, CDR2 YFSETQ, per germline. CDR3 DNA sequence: TGCGCCAGCAGCCCCCCAGCACAGACGTATAATTCACCCCTCCACTTT. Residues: CASSPPAQTYNSPLHF.

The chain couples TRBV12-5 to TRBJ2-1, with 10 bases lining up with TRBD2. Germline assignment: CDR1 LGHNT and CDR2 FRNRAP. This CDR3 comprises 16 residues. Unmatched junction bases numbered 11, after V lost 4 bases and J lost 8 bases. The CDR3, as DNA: TGTGCTAGTGGTTGGTCCCTAGCGGGAGATAGAGATGAGCAGTTCTTC. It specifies CASGWSLAGDRDEQFF.

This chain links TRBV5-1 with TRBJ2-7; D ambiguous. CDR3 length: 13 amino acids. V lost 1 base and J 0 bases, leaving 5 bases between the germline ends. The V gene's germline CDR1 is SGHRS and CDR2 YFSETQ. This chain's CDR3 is CASSLTNSYEQYF. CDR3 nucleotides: TGCGCCAGCAGCTTGACAAACTCCTACGAGCAGTACTTC.

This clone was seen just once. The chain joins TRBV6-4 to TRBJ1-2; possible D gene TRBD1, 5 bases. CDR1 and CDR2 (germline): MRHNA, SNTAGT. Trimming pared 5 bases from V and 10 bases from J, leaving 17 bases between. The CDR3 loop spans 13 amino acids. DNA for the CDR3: TGTGCCAGCAGTCCGGAGTGGGGCGCTGACTACACCTTC. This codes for CASSPEWGADYTF.

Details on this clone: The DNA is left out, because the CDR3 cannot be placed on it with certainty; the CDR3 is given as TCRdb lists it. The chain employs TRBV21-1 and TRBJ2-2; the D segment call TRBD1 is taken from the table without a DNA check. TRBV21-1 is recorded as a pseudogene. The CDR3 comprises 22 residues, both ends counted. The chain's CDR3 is CASSKVGPGTPNVWANTGELFF.

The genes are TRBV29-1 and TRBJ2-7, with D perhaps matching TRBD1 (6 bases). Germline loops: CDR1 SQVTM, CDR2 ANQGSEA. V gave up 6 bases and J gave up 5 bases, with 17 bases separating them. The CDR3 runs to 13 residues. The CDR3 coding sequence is TGCAGCGTGGTGGGACACCAGCTCGACGAGCAGTACTTC. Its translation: CSVVGHQLDEQYF.

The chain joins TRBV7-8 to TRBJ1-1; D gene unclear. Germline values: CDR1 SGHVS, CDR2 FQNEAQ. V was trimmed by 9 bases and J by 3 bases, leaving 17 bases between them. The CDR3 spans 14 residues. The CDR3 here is CASRRRWGDTEAFF. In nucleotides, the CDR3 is TGTGCCAGTAGACGGCGGTGGGGTGACACTGAAGCTTTCTTT.

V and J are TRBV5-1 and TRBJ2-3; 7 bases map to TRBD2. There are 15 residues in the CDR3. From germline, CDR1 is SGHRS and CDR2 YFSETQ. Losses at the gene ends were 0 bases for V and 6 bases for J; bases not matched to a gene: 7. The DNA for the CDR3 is TGCGCCAGCAGCTTGGACGCGGGAGTCGGGGATACGCAGTATTTT. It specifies CASSLDAGVGDTQYF.

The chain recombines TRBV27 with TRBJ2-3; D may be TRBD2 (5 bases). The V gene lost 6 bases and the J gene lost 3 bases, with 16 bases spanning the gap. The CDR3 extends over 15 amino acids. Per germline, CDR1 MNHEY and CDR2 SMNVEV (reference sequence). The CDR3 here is CASRRALERTDTQYF. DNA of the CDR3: TGTGCCAGCAGGAGGGCGCTAGAGCGGACAGATACGCAGTATTTT.

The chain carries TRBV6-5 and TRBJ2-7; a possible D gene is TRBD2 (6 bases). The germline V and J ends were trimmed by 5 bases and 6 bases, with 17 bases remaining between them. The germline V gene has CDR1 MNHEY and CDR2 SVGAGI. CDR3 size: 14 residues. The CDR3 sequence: CASSPLEGISEQYF. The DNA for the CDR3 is TGTGCCAGCAGTCCCCTGGAGGGTATCAGCGAGCAGTACTTC.

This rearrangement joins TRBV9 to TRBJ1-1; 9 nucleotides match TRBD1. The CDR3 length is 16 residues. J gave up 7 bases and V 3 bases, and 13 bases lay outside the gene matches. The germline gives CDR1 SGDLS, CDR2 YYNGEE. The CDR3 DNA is TGTGCCAGCAGCGCACAGCCGGTACAGGGGGCCGGTGAAGCTTTCTTT. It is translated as CASSAQPVQGAGEAFF. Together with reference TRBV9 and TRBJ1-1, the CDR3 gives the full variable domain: DSGVTQTPKHLITATGQRVTLRCSPRSGDLSVYWYQQSLDQGLQFLIQYYNGEERAKGNILERFSAQQFPDLHSELNLSSLELGDSALYFCASSAQPVQGAGEAFFGQGTRLTVV.

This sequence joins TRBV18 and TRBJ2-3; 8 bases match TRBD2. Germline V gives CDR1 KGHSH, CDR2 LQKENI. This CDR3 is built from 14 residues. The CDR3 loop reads CAAHGGASTDTQYF. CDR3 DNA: TGTGCGGCCCACGGGGGGGCCAGCACAGATACGCAGTATTTT.

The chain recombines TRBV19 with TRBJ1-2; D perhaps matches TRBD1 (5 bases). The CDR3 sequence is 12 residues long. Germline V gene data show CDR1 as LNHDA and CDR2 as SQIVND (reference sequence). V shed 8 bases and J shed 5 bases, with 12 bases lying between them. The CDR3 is CASLRGGYGYTF. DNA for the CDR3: TGTGCCAGTCTGCGTGGGGGGTATGGCTACACCTTC.

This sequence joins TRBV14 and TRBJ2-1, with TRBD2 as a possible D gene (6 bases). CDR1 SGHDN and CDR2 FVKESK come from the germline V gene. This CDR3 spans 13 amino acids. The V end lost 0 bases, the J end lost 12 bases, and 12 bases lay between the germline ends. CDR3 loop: CASSQDRIGRQFF. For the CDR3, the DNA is TGTGCCAGCAGCCAAGATCGAATCGGGAGGCAGTTCTTC.

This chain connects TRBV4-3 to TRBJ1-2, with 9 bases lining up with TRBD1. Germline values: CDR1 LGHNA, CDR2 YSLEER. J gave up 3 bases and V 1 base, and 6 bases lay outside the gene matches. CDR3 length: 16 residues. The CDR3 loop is CASSQVGDRADYGYTF. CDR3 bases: TGCGCCAGCAGCCAAGTGGGGGACAGGGCAGACTATGGCTACACCTTC.

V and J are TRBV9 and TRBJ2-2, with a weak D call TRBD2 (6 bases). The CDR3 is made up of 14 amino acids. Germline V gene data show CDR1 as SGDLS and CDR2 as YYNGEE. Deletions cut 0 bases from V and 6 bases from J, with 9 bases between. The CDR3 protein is CASSVESSAGELFF. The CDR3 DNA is TGTGCCAGCAGCGTAGAGTCTAGCGCCGGGGAGCTGTTTTTT. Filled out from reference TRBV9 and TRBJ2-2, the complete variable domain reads DSGVTQTPKHLITATGQRVTLRCSPRSGDLSVYWYQQSLDQGLQFLIQYYNGEERAKGNILERFSAQQFPDLHSELNLSSLELGDSALYFCASSVESSAGELFFGEGSRLTVL.

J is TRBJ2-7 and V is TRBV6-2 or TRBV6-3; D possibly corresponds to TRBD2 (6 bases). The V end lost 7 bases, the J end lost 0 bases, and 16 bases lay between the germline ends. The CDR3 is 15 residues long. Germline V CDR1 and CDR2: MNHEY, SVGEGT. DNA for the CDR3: TGTGCCAGCACCCCCAGGCGGGACTCCTCCTACGAGCAGTACTTC. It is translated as CASTPRRDSSYEQYF.

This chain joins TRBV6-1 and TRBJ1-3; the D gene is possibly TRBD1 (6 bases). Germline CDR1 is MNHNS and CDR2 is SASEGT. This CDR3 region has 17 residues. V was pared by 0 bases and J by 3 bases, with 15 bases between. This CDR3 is CASSEAPPGAIGNTIYF. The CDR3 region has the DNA TGTGCCAGCAGTGAAGCGCCCCCGGGGGCAATTGGAAACACCATATATTTT.

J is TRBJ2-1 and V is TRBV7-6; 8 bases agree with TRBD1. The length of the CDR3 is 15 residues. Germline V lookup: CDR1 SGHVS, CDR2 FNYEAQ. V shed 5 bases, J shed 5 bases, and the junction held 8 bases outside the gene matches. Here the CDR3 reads CASSARVDRDNEQFF. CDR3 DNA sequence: TGTGCCAGCAGCGCTAGAGTGGACAGGGACAATGAGCAGTTCTTC.

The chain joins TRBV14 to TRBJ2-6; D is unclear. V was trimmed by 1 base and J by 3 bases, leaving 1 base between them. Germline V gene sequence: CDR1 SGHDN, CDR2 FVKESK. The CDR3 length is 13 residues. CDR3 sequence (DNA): TGTGCCAGCAGCCAAGTTGGGGCCAACGTCCTGACTTTC. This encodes CASSQVGANVLTF.

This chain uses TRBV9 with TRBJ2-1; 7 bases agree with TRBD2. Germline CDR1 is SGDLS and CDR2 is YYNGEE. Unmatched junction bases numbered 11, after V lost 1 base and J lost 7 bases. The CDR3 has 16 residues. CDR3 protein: CASSVMGLAASNEQFF. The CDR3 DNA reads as TGTGCCAGCAGCGTAATGGGCCTAGCGGCCTCAAATGAGCAGTTCTTC.

The CDR3: CAISEWRGGNTIYF. CDR3 bases: TGTGCCATCAGTGAGTGGCGGGGTGGAAACACCATATATTTT. This rearrangement joins TRBV10-3 to TRBJ1-3; D call uncertain. Germline V gives CDR1 ENHRY, CDR2 SYGVKD. The CDR3 spans 14 residues. V was pared by 1 base and J by 3 bases, with 7 bases between.

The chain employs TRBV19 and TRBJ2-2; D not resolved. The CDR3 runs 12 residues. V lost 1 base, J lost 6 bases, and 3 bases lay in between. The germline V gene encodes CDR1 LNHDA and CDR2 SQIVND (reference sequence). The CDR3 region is CASSIVPGELFF. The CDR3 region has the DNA TGTGCCAGTAGTATAGTCCCCGGGGAGCTGTTTTTT.

The CDR3 nucleotides read TGTGCCACCAGTGACCCACTAGCGGGCTTCCACAATGAGCAGTTCTTC. Translating it yields CATSDPLAGFHNEQFF. This rearrangement joins TRBV24-1 to TRBJ2-1, with 9 bases aligning to TRBD2. Germline loops: CDR1 KGHDR, CDR2 SFDVKD. This CDR3 is built from 16 residues. The V gene end was trimmed by 4 bases and the J gene end by 5 bases; junction bases not matched to a gene: 8.

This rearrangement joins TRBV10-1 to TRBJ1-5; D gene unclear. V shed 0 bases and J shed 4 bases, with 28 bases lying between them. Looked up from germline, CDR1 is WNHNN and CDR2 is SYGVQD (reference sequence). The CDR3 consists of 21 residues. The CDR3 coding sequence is TGCGCCAGCAGTGAGTCGACTCGGAGGGCAGAACCAGGAATAGGAAATCAGCCCCAGCATTTT. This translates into CASSESTRRAEPGIGNQPQHF.

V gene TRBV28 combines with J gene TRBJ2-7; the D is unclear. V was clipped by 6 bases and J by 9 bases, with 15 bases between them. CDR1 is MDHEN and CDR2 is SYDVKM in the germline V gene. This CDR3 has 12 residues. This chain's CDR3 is CASSSAGKWQYF. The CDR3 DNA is TGTGCCAGCAGCTCCGCAGGAAAATGGCAGTACTTC. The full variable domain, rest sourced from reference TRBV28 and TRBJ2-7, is DVKVTQSSRYLVKRTGEKVFLECVQDMDHENMFWYRQDPGLGLRLIYFSYDVKMKEKGDIPEGYSVSREKKERFSLILESASTNQTSMYLCASSSAGKWQYFGPGTRLTVT.

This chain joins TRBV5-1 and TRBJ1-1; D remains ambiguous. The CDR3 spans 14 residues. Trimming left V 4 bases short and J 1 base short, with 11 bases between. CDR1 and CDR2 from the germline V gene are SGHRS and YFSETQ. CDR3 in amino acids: CASSPRRENTEAFF. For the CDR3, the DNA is TGCGCCAGCAGCCCTCGGAGGGAGAACACTGAAGCTTTCTTT.